This TCR beta chain was recovered during a study of breast tumors, draining lymph nodes, adjacent tissues. Findings and caveats of the study: Tumors had less TCR diversity than lymph nodes, more than nontumor tissue.

Many counts were recorded for this clonotype. As yet, its antigen is unknown. One entry per CDR3 protein results from TCRdb running MiXCR on the multiplex PCR reads. The sample has roughly 130,000 distinct CDR3 sequences, less than 20% seen once. V lost 1 base and J lost 2, with 16 bases in between. CDR3 length: 17 residues. Germline CDR1 and CDR2: SGHDN and FVKESK. Axillary draining lymph nodes of breast cancer patients supplied the node samples. The chain recombines TRBV14 with TRBJ2-3; a weak D match, TRBD1 (5 bases). The origin of this receptor is a female donor with breast cancer. Some clones in this sample may be carry-over from other donors' samples. Sequencing used axillary lymph node tissue. The CDR3 reads CASSQVHRRFNTDTQYF. The CDR3 DNA is TGTGCCAGCAGCCAAGTCCACAGGAGATTTAACACAGATACGCAGTATTTT.